This T cell receptor beta chain was recorded in a study of blood T cell repertoires in COVID-19. On the study more broadly: COVID-19 samples from acute and convalescent phases originated in the United States, Italy and Spain. PBMCs, B-cell-depleted T cells, or T cells were the source of the cDNA or gDNA that made up the material.

Authors' processing steps: It was from reference gene primer amplification that nucleated cell counts were estimated. Only in-frame clones appear in the TCRdb table, and some are missing; sequencing was by immunoSEQ multiplex PCR. The V and J calls and clone size are taken from that table; D and trimming were inferred from the DNA. The repertoire holds 20,000 to 25,000 clones, with over 75% as singletons. Trimming at V came to 3 bases and at J to 6 bases, leaving 14 bases not matched to a gene. The length of the CDR3 is 19 residues. CDR1 is SGHDN and CDR2 is FVKESK in the germline V gene. This clone came up a few times.

The origin of this receptor is a man aged 45-65 years with active COVID-19. This chain joins TRBV14 and TRBJ1-6; 10 positions match TRBD1. Sample: peripheral blood. The CDR3 loop is CASSQLWGQGYLGNSPLHF. Here the CDR3 DNA reads TGTGCCAGCAGCCAGCTCTGGGGACAGGGGTATCTAGGTAATTCACCCCTCCACTTT.